This passage covers 4 T cell receptor beta chains from one sample sequenced in a study of shared clonotypes between healthy human individuals. Clones were read by immunoSEQ multiplex PCR, and TCRdb kept only the in-frame ones, dropping some. The table records approximately 1.4 million clones, 95% to 99% of them present only once. Sequencing used naive CD4+ T cells sorted from blood. As to subset: CD45RA+ positively selected. All receptors come from a man in his thirties or forties in good health.

This rearrangement joins TRBV6-1 to TRBJ2-1; 7 nucleotides match TRBD2. Trimming took 3 bases from V and 10 from J; bases not matched to a gene: 9. Germline values: CDR1 MNHNS, CDR2 SASEGT. The CDR3 has 14 residues. CDR3 in DNA: TGTGCCAGCAGTGAGCGGGAGCCCCGGGGGGAGCAGTTCTTC. The encoded protein is CASSEREPRGEQFF.

The chain is built from TRBV23-1 and TRBJ2-7; D not certain. TRBV23-1 is identified as an open reading frame with a role that is uncertain. The V end lost 3 bases, the J end lost 4 bases, and 7 bases lay between the germline ends. The CDR3 contains 12 residues. The CDR3 sequence: CASSHFRYEQYF. CDR3 coding DNA: TGCGCCAGCAGTCACTTCCGGTACGAGCAGTACTTC.

This clone has a single count. The gene calls are TRBV27 and TRBJ2-7, with TRBD2 as a possible D gene (6 bases). In germline, CDR1 is MNHEY, CDR2 SMNVEV (reference sequence). The CDR3 sequence is 16 residues long. V was trimmed by 4 bases and J by 4 bases, leaving 20 bases between them. CDR3 nucleotides: TGTGCCAGCAGTTCGGGTATCGGGACTTCCTCGTACGAGCAGTACTTC. It translates to CASSSGIGTSSYEQYF.

The chain is built from TRBV6-4 and TRBJ2-7; D is unclear. Deletions cut 4 bases from V and 4 bases from J, with 17 bases between. The CDR3 has 15 amino acids. CDR1 is MRHNA, CDR2 SNTAGT, per germline. CDR3 nucleotides: TGTGCCAGCAGTGCCGCTCCAGGAGTAGGATACGAGCAGTACTTC. Translation gives CASSAAPGVGYEQYF.